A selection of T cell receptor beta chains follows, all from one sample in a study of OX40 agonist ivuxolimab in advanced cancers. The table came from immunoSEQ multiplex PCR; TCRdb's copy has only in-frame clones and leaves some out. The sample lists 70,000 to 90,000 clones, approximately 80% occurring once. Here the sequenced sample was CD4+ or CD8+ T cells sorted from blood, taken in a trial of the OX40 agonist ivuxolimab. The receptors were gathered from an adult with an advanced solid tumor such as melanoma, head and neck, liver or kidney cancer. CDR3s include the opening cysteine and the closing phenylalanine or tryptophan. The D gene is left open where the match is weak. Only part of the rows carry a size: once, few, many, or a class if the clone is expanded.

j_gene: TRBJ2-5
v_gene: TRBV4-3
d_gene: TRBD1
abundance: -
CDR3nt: TGCGCCAGCAGCCACAAGGACAGGGTACAAGAGACCCAGTACTTC
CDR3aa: CASSHKDRVQETQYF

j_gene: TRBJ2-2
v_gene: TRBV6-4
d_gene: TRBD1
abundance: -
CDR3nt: TGTGCCAGCAGTGCCTCAGGGGGTGAATCCGGGGAGCTGTTTTTT
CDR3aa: CASSASGGESGELFF

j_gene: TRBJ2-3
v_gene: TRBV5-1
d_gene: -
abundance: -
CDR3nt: TGCGCCAGCAGCCCACAGACAGATAGCACAGATACGCAGTATTTT
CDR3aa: CASSPQTDSTDTQYF

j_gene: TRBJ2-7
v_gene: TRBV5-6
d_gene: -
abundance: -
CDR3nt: TGTGCCAGCAGCGTCTTAGCGGCGGGGACCGCCTCCTACGAGCAGTACTTC
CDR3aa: CASSVLAAGTASYEQYF

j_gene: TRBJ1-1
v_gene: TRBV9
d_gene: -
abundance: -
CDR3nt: TGTGCCAGCAGCGCAAGGGGTGGGATCAGCACTGAAGCTTTCTTT
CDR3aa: CASSARGGISTEAFF

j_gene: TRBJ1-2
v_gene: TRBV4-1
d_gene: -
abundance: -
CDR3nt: TGCGCCAGCAGCCAAGGTCGACAGATTAACTATGGCTACACCTTC
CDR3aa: CASSQGRQINYGYTF

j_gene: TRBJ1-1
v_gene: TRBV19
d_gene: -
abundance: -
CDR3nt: TGTGCCAGTATCGGTATGGGCCCCGGGGAGTTTCCGAACACTGAAGCTTTCTTT
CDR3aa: CASIGMGPGEFPNTEAFF

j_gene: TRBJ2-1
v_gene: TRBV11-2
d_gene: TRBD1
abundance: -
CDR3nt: TGTGCCAGCAGCACAGTACAGGGGGCGAGCTCCTACAATGAGCAGTTCTTC
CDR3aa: CASSTVQGASSYNEQFF

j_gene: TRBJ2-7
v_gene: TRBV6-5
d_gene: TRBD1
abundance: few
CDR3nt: TGTGCCAGCAGAAGGACAGGGGACTCCTACGAGCAGTACTTC
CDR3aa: CASRRTGDSYEQYF

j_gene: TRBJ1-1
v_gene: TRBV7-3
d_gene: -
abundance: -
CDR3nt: TGTGCCAGCAGCTTAGAAGTGAACACTGAAGCTTTCTTT
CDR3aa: CASSLEVNTEAFF

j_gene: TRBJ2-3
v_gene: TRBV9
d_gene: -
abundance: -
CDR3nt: TGTGCCAGCAGCAAGATTCCGGTAGATACGCAGTATTTT
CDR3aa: CASSKIPVDTQYF

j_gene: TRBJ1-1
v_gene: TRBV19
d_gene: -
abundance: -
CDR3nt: TGTGCCAGTAGGCCCACGATAAACACTGAAGCTTTCTTT
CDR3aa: CASRPTINTEAFF

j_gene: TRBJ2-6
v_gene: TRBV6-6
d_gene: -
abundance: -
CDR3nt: TGTGCCAGCGACGTTGGGGCCAACGTCCTGACTTTC
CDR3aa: CASDVGANVLTF

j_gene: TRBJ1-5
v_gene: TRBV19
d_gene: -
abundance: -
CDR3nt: TGTGCCAGTAGTACTCTTTCAGGGGCTACTCAGCCCCAGCATTTT
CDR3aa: CASSTLSGATQPQHF

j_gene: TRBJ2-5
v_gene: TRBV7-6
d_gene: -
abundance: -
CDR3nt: TGTGCCAGCAGCTCGAGACGGGAGACCCAGTACTTC
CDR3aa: CASSSRRETQYF

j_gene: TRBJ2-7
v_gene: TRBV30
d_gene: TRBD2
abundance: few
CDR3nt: TGTGCCTGGAGTCGGACTAGCGACACCTACGAGCAGTACTTC
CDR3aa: CAWSRTSDTYEQYF

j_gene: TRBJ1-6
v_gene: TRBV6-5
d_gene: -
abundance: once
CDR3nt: TGTGCCAGCAGCCGACTTCAGGGTGATAATTCACCCCTCCACTTT
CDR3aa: CASSRLQGDNSPLHF

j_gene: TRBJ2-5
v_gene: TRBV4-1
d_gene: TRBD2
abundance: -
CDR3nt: TGCGCCAGCAGCCTACTAGCGGGAGAGGAGACCCAGTACTTC
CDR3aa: CASSLLAGEETQYF

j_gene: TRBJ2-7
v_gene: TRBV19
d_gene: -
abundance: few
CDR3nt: TGTGCCAGTAGTATTGCAGGTTTCGGCGAGCAGTACTTC
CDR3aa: CASSIAGFGEQYF

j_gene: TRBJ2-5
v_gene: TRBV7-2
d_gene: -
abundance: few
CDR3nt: TGTGCCAGCAGCTTACAAGAGACCCAGTACTTC
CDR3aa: CASSLQETQYF

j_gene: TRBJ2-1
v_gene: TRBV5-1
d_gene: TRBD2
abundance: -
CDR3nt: TGCGCCAGCAGCTCCCCGGGACTAGCGGGGGGGCGGAATGAGCAGTTCTTC
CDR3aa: CASSSPGLAGGRNEQFF

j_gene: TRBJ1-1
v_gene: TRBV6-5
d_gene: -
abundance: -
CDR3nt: TGTGCCAGCAGTTACTCGACCGGGACACCAACCACTGAAGCTTTCTTT
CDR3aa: CASSYSTGTPTTEAFF

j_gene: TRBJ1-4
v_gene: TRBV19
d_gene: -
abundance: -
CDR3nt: TGTGCCAGTAGTCCCCTTCCGGGACGGGGTGAAAAACTGTTTTTT
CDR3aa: CASSPLPGRGEKLFF

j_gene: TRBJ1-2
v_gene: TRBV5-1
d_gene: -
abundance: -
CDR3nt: TGCGCCAGCAGCACTGACAGCCTGGCCGGCTACACCTTC
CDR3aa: CASSTDSLAGYTF

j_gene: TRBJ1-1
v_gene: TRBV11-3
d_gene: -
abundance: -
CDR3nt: TGTGCCAGCAGCTTAGTAGGGGAGGGCACTGAAGCTTTCTTT
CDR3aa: CASSLVGEGTEAFF

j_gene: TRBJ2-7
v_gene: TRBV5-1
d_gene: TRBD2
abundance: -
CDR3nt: TGCGCCAGCAGCTTGGGACTAGCGGGAGCCTACGAGCAGTACTTC
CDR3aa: CASSLGLAGAYEQYF

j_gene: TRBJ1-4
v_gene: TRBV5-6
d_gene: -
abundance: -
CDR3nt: TGTGCCAGCAGCTTGGCCCAAAGTAATGAAAAACTGTTTTTT
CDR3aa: CASSLAQSNEKLFF

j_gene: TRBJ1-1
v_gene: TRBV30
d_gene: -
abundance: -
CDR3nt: TGTGCCTGGAGTTTCCTCAGTACGTCCACTGAAGCTTTCTTT
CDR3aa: CAWSFLSTSTEAFF

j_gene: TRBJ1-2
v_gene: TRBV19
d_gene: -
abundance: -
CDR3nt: TGTGCAAGCGGTGACAAGCCCTACTCTAACTATGGCTACACCTTC
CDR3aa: CASGDKPYSNYGYTF

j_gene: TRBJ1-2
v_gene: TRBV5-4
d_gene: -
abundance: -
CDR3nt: TGTGCCAGCAGCTTGGCGGCAGGGGTAGTGGCCTATGGCTACACCTTC
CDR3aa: CASSLAAGVVAYGYTF

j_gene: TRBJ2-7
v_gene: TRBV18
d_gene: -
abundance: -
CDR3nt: TGTGCCAGCTCACCAACAGGTACCTACGAGCAGTACTTC
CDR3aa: CASSPTGTYEQYF

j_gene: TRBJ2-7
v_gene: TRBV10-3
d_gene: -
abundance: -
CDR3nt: TGTGCCATCAGTGAGTCGAGGCAGGAAAACTACGAGCAGTACTTC
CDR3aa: CAISESRQENYEQYF

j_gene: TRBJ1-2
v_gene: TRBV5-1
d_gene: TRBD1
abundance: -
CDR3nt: TGCGCCAGTCAAAGGACAGGGAGCGACTATGGCTACACCTTC
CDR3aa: CASQRTGSDYGYTF

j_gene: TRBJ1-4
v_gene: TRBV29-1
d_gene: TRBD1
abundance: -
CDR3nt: TGCAGCGTTGCGGGACAGATAAATGAAAAACTGTTTTTT
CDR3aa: CSVAGQINEKLFF

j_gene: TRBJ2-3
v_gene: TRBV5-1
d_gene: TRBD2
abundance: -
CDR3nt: TGCGCCAGCAGCTTCGGACTAGCGGGAGTCACAGATACGCAGTATTTT
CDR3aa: CASSFGLAGVTDTQYF

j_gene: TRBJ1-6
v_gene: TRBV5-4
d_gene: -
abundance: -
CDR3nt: TGTGCCAGCAGCTTGGGAGGGGCATCCTATAATTCACCCCTCCACTTT
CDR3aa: CASSLGGASYNSPLHF

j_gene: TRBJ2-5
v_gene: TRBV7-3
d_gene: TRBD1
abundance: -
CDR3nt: TGTGCCAGCAGCTTATCTGGGGCAGGGGGTATAGAGACCCAGTACTTC
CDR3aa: CASSLSGAGGIETQYF

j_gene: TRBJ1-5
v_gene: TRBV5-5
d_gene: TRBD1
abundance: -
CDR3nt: TGTGCCAGCAGTTGGGGACAGGGTGGCCAGCCCCAGCATTTT
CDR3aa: CASSWGQGGQPQHF

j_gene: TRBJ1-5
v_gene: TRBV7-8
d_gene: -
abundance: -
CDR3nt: TGTGCCAGCAGCTTAGCAGGGACCCCAAATCAGCCCCAGCATTTT
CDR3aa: CASSLAGTPNQPQHF

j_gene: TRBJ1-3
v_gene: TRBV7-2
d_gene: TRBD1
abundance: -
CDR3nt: TGTGCCAGCAGCGTAGACAGGGTTGGAAACACCATATATTTT
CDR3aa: CASSVDRVGNTIYF

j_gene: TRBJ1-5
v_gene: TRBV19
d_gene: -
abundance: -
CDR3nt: TGTGCCAGCGCTAAGGAACAGGCCTATCAGCCCCAGCATTTT
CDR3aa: CASAKEQAYQPQHF

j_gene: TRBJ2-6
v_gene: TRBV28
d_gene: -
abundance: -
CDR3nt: TGTGCCACCCTAACCCCTGGGGCCAACGTCCTGACTTTC
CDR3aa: CATLTPGANVLTF

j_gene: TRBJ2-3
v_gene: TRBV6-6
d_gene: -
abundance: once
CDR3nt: TGTGCCAGCAGTTATTTCGTGGGGATCACAGATACGCAGTATTTT
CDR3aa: CASSYFVGITDTQYF

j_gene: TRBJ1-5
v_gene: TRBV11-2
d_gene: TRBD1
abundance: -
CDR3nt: TGTGCCAGCAGCTCGGGACAGGGGAACCAGCCCCAGCATTTT
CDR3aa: CASSSGQGNQPQHF

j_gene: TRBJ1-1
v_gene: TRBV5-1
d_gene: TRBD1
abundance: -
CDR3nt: TGCGCCAGCAGGGAACTGACAGGGGTTTACACTGAAGCTTTCTTT
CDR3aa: CASRELTGVYTEAFF

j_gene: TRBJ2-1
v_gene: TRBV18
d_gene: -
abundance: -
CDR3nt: TGTGCCAGCTCACCAATTATGGGGGCCGAGGGCTCCTACAATGAGCAGTTCTTC
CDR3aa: CASSPIMGAEGSYNEQFF

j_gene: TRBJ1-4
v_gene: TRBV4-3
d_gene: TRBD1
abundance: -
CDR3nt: TGCGCCAGCAGCAGAACCGGGACAGGGAATGAAAAACTGTTTTTT
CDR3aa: CASSRTGTGNEKLFF

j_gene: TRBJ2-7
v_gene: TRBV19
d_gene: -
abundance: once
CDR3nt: TGTGCCAGTAGTCCGAATTTTGGCTACGAGCAGTACTTC
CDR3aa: CASSPNFGYEQYF

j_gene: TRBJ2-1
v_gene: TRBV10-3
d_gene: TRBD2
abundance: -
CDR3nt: TGTGCCATCAGTGCCGGACTAGCGGGAGTTGGTGAGCAGTTCTTC
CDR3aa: CAISAGLAGVGEQFF

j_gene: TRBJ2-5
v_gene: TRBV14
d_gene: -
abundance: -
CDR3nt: TGTGCCAGCAGCCAAACCCGGAAGGAAGAGACCCAGTACTTC
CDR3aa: CASSQTRKEETQYF

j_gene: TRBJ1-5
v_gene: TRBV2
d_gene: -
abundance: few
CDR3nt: TGTGCCAGCAGTGAATTCCGGGAGGATCAGCCCCAGCATTTT
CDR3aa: CASSEFREDQPQHF

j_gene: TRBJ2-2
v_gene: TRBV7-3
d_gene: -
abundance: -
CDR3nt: TGTGCCAGCAGCTCTAAGAGCCCCTTAGCCGGGGAGCTGTTTTTT
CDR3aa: CASSSKSPLAGELFF

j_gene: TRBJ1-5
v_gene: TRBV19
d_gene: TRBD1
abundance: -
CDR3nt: TGTGCCAGTCGCACAGGGGTCTCCAATCAGCCCCAGCATTTT
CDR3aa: CASRTGVSNQPQHF

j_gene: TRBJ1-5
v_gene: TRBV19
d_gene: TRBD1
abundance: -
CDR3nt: TGTGCCAGACGTGGACAGGGAGGAAGCAATCAGCCCCAGCATTTT
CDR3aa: CARRGQGGSNQPQHF

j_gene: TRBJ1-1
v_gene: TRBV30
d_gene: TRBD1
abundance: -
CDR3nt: TGTGCCCGTTGGGACAGGGGAACTGAAGCTTTCTTT
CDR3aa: CARWDRGTEAFF

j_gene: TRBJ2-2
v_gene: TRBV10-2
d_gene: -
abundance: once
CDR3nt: TGCGCCAGCGGTCACTACAGGGTTACCGGGGAGCTGTTTTTT
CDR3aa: CASGHYRVTGELFF

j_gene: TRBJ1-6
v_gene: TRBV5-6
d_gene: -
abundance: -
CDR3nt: TGTGCCAGCAGCCTGGTGGGACGGCCCTTGGGTTCACCCCTCCACTTT
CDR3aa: CASSLVGRPLGSPLHF